This TCR beta chain stems from a study of cytomegalovirus exposure and HLA in healthy donors. Primers included in the PCR were 60 Vbeta and 13 Jbeta primers. Profiled with immunoSEQ multiplex PCR; TCRdb holds only in-frame clones, not every one. The table lists about 170,000 clones. Trimming left V 0 bases short and J 2 bases short, with 4 bases between. CDR1 KGHSH and CDR2 LQKENI come from the germline V gene. The CDR3 spans 13 residues. V usage is TRBV18 and J usage is TRBJ1-2; no clear D. The clonotype originates from a woman in her fifties or sixties in good health and CMV-seronegative. Sequencing was carried out using PBMCs. The CDR3 DNA reads as TGTGCCAGCTCACCACCAGAGAACTATGGCTACACCTTC. The encoded protein is CASSPPENYGYTF.